Below, 17 T cell receptor beta chains from the same sample are listed, as sequenced in a study of CD8 T cells in Susac syndrome. With random hexamers, reverse transcription was performed on about 0.45 to 1 ug of RNA. TCRdb redid the calling of the immunoSEQ multiplex PCR reads with MiXCR, one entry per CDR3 protein. The data contain under 200,000 distinct CDR3 sequences, roughly 95% of them singletons. The material sequenced was CD8+ T cells from PBMCs. These receptors all come from a human donor with multiple sclerosis.

CDR3 bases: TGCGCCAGCAGCCATGGGGGGTCACCCCTCCACTTT. It is translated as CASSHGGSPLHF. This chain joins TRBV4-1 and TRBJ1-6, with D possibly TRBD1 on 5 matching bases. The CDR3 contains 12 residues. V lost 3 bases, J lost 10 bases, and 7 bases lay in between. The germline V gene has CDR1 MGHRA and CDR2 YSYEKL.

V is TRBV9 and J is TRBJ1-1; TRBD1 might be the D (5 bases). Germline CDR1 is SGDLS and CDR2 is YYNGEE. The CDR3 contains 13 residues. Written as DNA, the CDR3 is TGTCGGGGCGTTAGTGCTCTCGACACTGAAGCTTTCTTT. It codes for CRGVSALDTEAFF.

This clonotype has just one count. This chain connects TRBV29-1 to TRBJ2-1, with 12 bases fitting TRBD2. J lost 3 bases, V lost 7 bases, and 10 bases had no gene match. The CDR3 is 16 residues long. In germline, CDR1 is SQVTM, CDR2 ANQGSEA. CDR3 region: CSAPVTSGRGYNEQFF. The CDR3, as DNA: TGCAGCGCCCCCGTGACTAGCGGGAGAGGCTACAATGAGCAGTTCTTC.

The gene calls are TRBV5-4 and TRBJ2-5; D call uncertain. Trimming removed 0 bases from V and 4 bases from J, with 10 bases in between. The CDR3 contains 14 residues. Germline V lookup: CDR1 SGHNT, CDR2 YYREEE (reference sequence). CDR3 region: CASSLDSRGETQYF. CDR3 bases: TGTGCCAGCAGCTTGGACTCCCGAGGAGAGACCCAGTACTTC.

This chain uses TRBV29-1 with TRBJ1-2, with 7 bases that match TRBD1. This CDR3 contains 12 residues. Germline lookup yields CDR1 SQVTM and CDR2 ANQGSEA. V lost 5 bases to trimming and J lost 5 bases; unmatched junction nucleotides: 5. The CDR3 DNA is TGCAGCGTTCGGGACAGAGGATATGGCTACACCTTC. Translation: CSVRDRGYGYTF.

The gene calls are TRBV3-1 and TRBJ1-5; D not certain. The V gene lost 0 bases and the J gene lost 0 bases, with 0 bases spanning the gap. Germline CDR1 reads LGHDT; CDR2 reads YNNKEL (reference sequence). This CDR3 comprises 13 residues. CDR3 sequence reads: CASSQDSNQPQHF. CDR3 nucleotide sequence: TGTGCCAGCAGCCAAGATAGCAATCAGCCCCAGCATTTT.

This chain links TRBV29-1 with TRBJ2-7; TRBD2 is a possible D gene (7 bases). The CDR3 runs to 14 residues. Looked up from germline, CDR1 is SQVTM and CDR2 is ANQGSEA. The V end was cut by 6 bases, the J end by 2 bases, with 17 bases between. The CDR3 DNA reads as TGCAGCGTAAGGGGGACTACCAGAACCTACGAGCAGTACTTC. Protein sequence: CSVRGTTRTYEQYF.

V and J are TRBV7-2 and TRBJ2-7; TRBD2 is a possible D gene (5 bases). CDR3 length: 14 amino acids. In germline, CDR1 is SGHTA, CDR2 FQGNSA. V was pared by 5 bases and J by 1 base, with 12 bases between. The CDR3 DNA reads TGTGCCAGCAGCCTCGACTATTTGTCCTACGAGCAGTACTTC. It yields the protein CASSLDYLSYEQYF. Full variable domain (remainder filled in from reference TRBV7-2 and TRBJ2-7): GAGVSQSPSNKVTEKGKDVELRCDPISGHTALYWYRQSLGQGLEFLIYFQGNSAPDKSGLPSDRFSAERTGGSVSTLTIQRTQQEDSAVYLCASSLDYLSYEQYFGPGTRLTVT.

V usage is TRBV15 and J usage is TRBJ1-1; D ambiguous. Germline values: CDR1 LNHNV, CDR2 YYDKDF (reference sequence). V lost 3 bases to trimming and J lost 0 bases, with 11 bases between them. This CDR3 spans 15 amino acids. CDR3 in amino acids: CATSSGVSLNTEAFF. CDR3 bases: TGTGCCACCAGCAGCGGGGTTTCCCTGAACACTGAAGCTTTCTTT.

This chain links TRBV6-5 with TRBJ1-2; TRBD1 matches at 7 bases. The CDR3 contains 13 residues. V trimming: 6 bases; J trimming: 2 bases; junction bases outside the gene matches: 3. Per the germline V gene, CDR1 is MNHEY and CDR2 is SVGAGI. CDR3 protein: CASRNRGNYGYTF. The DNA for the CDR3 is TGTGCCAGCAGGAACAGGGGCAACTATGGCTACACCTTC.

V is TRBV6-5 and J is TRBJ1-1; tentative D call: TRBD1 (6 bases). CDR1 is MNHEY and CDR2 is SVGAGI in the germline V gene. V gave up 4 bases and J gave up 5 bases, with 20 bases separating them. The CDR3 runs to 16 residues. The CDR3 sequence: CASSSHPPGTRTEAFF. The CDR3 DNA reads TGTGCCAGCAGTTCACATCCCCCCGGGACAAGGACTGAAGCTTTCTTT.

This chain uses TRBV9 with TRBJ2-1, with 7 positions matching TRBD2. Germline V lookup: CDR1 SGDLS, CDR2 YYNGEE. Losses at the gene ends were 0 bases for V and 7 bases for J; bases not matched to a gene: 7. The CDR3 length is 15 residues. The CDR3 DNA follows: TGTGCCAGCAGCGTAGAGCGCGGGAGATGGAATGAGCAGTTCTTC. It translates to CASSVERGRWNEQFF.

This sequence joins TRBV11-2 and TRBJ2-5, with TRBD2 matching over 15 bases. The germline V gene encodes CDR1 SGHAT and CDR2 FQNNGV. CDR3 length: 15 residues. V was pared by 4 bases and J by 5 bases, with 2 bases of the junction left unmatched. CDR3 DNA sequence: TGTGCCAGCAGCTCCGGGACTAGCGGGGGGGAGACCCAGTACTTC. Encoded protein: CASSSGTSGGETQYF.

The chain uses TRBV30 and TRBJ1-2; possible D gene TRBD1, 5 bases. The CDR3 is made up of 12 amino acids. The V and J ends lost 8 bases and 8 bases respectively, with 18 bases between them. Germline V gives CDR1 GTSNPN, CDR2 SVGIG (reference sequence). The CDR3 DNA follows: TGTGCCGGACCCCTCAGGGATGCGGGCTACACCTTC. It yields the protein CAGPLRDAGYTF.

Here the CDR3 DNA reads TGTGCCAGCAGCTGGCGGTGGGATCAAGGCCGAACCTACAATGAGCAGTTCTTC. This sequence encodes CASSWRWDQGRTYNEQFF. The chain recombines TRBV13 with TRBJ2-1; no clear D gene. Germline V gene sequence: CDR1 PRHDT, CDR2 FYEKMQ (reference sequence). V shed 4 bases and J shed 2 bases, with 21 bases lying between them. The CDR3 is made up of 18 amino acids.

This clonotype was seen more than once but under ten times. The chain recombines TRBV19 with TRBJ2-1; perhaps TRBD2 as D (6 bases). The CDR3 totals 14 residues. From germline, CDR1 is LNHDA and CDR2 SQIVND (reference sequence). Trimming stripped 5 bases from V and 0 bases from J, with 8 bases between. This CDR3 is CASSAGSSYNEQFF. DNA of the CDR3: TGTGCCAGTAGTGCCGGGAGCTCCTACAATGAGCAGTTCTTC. Supplemented by reference TRBV19 and TRBJ2-1, the full variable domain reads DGGITQSPKYLFRKEGQNVTLSCEQNLNHDAMYWYRQDPGQGLRLIYYSQIVNDFQKGDIAEGYSVSREKKESFPLTVTSAQKNPTAFYLCASSAGSSYNEQFFGPGTRLTVL.

The V and J genes are TRBV25-1 and TRBJ2-2; 11 nucleotides align to TRBD2. The germline V gene encodes CDR1 MGHDK and CDR2 SYGVNS. The CDR3 is 16 residues long. After removal of 3 bases from V and 5 bases from J, the junction contained 5 bases not matched to a gene. The CDR3 protein is CASSEMGLADTGELFF. CDR3 nucleotide sequence: TGTGCCAGCAGTGAGATGGGACTAGCGGATACCGGGGAGCTGTTTTTT.